One and the same sample provided the 11 T cell receptor beta chains below, sequenced in a study of patients and donors after allogeneic stem cell transplantation. TCRdb called the RT-PCR reads again in MiXCR, with one record for every CDR3 protein. The sample includes around 160,000 distinct CDR3 sequences, roughly 31% of them seen just once. What was sequenced was blood, either unsorted or a sorted T cell fraction (not recorded which). All receptors derive from a human donor who was either an allogeneic HSCT recipient or a stem cell or donor lymphocyte infusion donor (not recorded which). It is not recorded whose cells these are; they may come from a transplant donor.

V usage is TRBV6-2 or TRBV6-3 and J usage is TRBJ2-7; no reliable D call. The V end lost 6 bases, the J end lost 1 base, and 10 bases lay between the germline ends. This CDR3 is built from 13 residues. The germline gives CDR1 MNHEY, CDR2 SVGEGT. The chain's CDR3 is CASRGSRSYEQYF. The CDR3 DNA is TGTGCCAGCAGAGGATCCCGTTCCTACGAGCAGTACTTC.

The chain couples TRBV6-5 to TRBJ2-7; TRBD2 might be the D (6 bases). This CDR3 has 14 amino acids. Germline CDR1 reads MNHEY; CDR2 reads SVGAGI. Deletions cut 2 bases from V and 5 bases from J, with 13 bases between. The CDR3 bases are TGTGCCAGCAGTTACGAGGGAGGAACCGACGAGCAGTACTTC. Translating it yields CASSYEGGTDEQYF.

This clonotype was observed a handful of times. The rearrangement links TRBV6-6 to TRBJ2-5, with a weak D call TRBD1 (6 bases). The germline CDR1 and CDR2 sequences are MNHNY and SVGAGI (reference sequence). V was pared by 5 bases and J by 2 bases, with 15 bases between. CDR3 length: 15 residues. CDR3 region: CASSTLRGLQETQYF. For the CDR3, the DNA is TGTGCCAGCAGTACTCTCAGGGGCTTACAAGAGACCCAGTACTTC.

This clonotype has a handful of counts. This chain uses TRBV7-2 with TRBJ1-4, with TRBD1 as a possible D gene (5 bases). This CDR3 region has 15 residues. V shed 4 bases and J shed 0 bases, with 9 bases lying between them. Germline V gene lookup returns CDR1 SGHTA and CDR2 FQGNSA. The CDR3 bases are TGTGCCAGCAGCTCACAGGCTGCAACTAATGAAAAACTGTTTTTT. It specifies CASSSQAATNEKLFF.

V and J are TRBV7-8 and TRBJ2-2, with D possibly being TRBD1 or TRBD2 (5 bases each). V lost 6 bases to trimming and J lost 10 bases, with 9 bases between them. The CDR3 has 11 residues. The germline CDR1 and CDR2 sequences are SGHVS and FQNEAQ. The CDR3 sequence: CASRRGPELFF. For the CDR3, the DNA is TGTGCCAGCAGGAGGGGCCCGGAGCTGTTTTTT. Supplemented by reference TRBV7-8 and TRBJ2-2, the full variable domain reads GAGVSQSPRYKVAKRGQDVALRCDPISGHVSLFWYQQALGQGPEFLTYFQNEAQLDKSGLPSDRFFAERPEGSVSTLKIQRTQQEDSAVYLCASRRGPELFFGEGSRLTVL.

This clonotype was counted between two and nine times. This chain joins TRBV2 and TRBJ2-7, with D perhaps TRBD1 or TRBD2 (5 bases each). CDR1 SNHLY and CDR2 FYNNEI come from the germline V gene. The CDR3 contains 15 residues. V was clipped by 0 bases and J by 2 bases, with 11 bases between them. CDR3 amino acids: CASSEAGTAAYEQYF. CDR3 DNA sequence: TGTGCCAGCAGTGAAGCAGGGACGGCGGCCTACGAGCAGTACTTC.

The chain carries TRBV4-3 and TRBJ2-7; either TRBD1 or TRBD2 may supply D (5 bases each). The CDR3 consists of 14 residues. Germline V gives CDR1 LGHNA, CDR2 YSLEER. V lost 2 bases, J lost 6 bases, and 14 bases lay in between. This chain's CDR3 is CASSQWGGLGEQYF. In DNA, the CDR3 is TGCGCCAGCAGCCAATGGGGCGGGTTAGGCGAGCAGTACTTC.

The V and J genes are TRBV15 and TRBJ2-1; possible D gene TRBD2, 5 bases. V was clipped by 4 bases and J by 3 bases, with 13 bases between them. Germline loops: CDR1 LNHNV, CDR2 YYDKDF (reference sequence). This CDR3 is 15 amino acids long. CDR3 in amino acids: CATSIRPRDYNEQFF. The CDR3 bases are TGTGCCACCAGCATCAGGCCCCGGGACTACAATGAGCAGTTCTTC.

The genes are TRBV9 and TRBJ2-1, with 9 bases lining up with TRBD2. Germline-derived CDR1 and CDR2 are SGDLS and YYNGEE. V shed 0 bases and J 6 bases; nucleotides not matched to a gene: 4. The length of the CDR3 is 15 residues. CDR3 sequence: CASSVGVAGANEQFF. In DNA form, the CDR3 reads TGTGCCAGCAGCGTAGGGGTAGCGGGAGCCAATGAGCAGTTCTTC. The variable domain in full, completed from reference TRBV9 and TRBJ2-1, reads DSGVTQTPKHLITATGQRVTLRCSPRSGDLSVYWYQQSLDQGLQFLIQYYNGEERAKGNILERFSAQQFPDLHSELNLSSLELGDSALYFCASSVGVAGANEQFFGPGTRLTVL.

This clonotype came up a few times. The V call is TRBV9, the J call TRBJ2-5; 12 bases align to TRBD2. This CDR3 is 15 amino acids long. V lost 0 bases, J lost 5 bases, and 2 bases stayed unmatched. The germline gives CDR1 SGDLS, CDR2 YYNGEE. The CDR3 nucleotides are TGTGCCAGCAGCGTAGGACTAGCGGGAGTGGAGACCCAGTACTTC. Protein product: CASSVGLAGVETQYF.

The chain links TRBV6-5 to TRBJ1-2; TRBD1 agrees at 11 bases. V shed 1 base, J shed 2 bases, and the junction held 3 bases outside the gene matches. CDR1 and CDR2 from the germline V gene are MNHEY and SVGAGI. The CDR3 sequence is 16 residues long. CDR3 sequence (DNA): TGTGCCAGCAGTTACTTTGGGACAGGGGGGAACTATGGCTACACCTTC. The encoded protein is CASSYFGTGGNYGYTF.